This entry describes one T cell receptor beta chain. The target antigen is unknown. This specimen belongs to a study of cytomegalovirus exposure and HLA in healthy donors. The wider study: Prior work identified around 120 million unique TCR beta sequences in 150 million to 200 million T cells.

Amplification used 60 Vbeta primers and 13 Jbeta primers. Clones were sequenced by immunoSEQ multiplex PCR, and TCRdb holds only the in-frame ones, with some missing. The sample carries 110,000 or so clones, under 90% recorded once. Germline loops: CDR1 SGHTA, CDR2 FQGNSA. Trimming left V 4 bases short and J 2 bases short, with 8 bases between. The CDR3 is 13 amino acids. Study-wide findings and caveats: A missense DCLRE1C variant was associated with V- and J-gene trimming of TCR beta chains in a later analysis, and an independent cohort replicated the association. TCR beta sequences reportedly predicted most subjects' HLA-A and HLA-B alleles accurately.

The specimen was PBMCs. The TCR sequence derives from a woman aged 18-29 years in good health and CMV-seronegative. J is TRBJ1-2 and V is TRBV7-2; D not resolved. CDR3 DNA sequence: TGTGCCAGCAGCTCACAGTTAAACTATGGCTACACCTTC. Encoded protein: CASSSQLNYGYTF.